This T cell receptor beta chain was observed in a study of cytomegalovirus exposure and HLA in healthy donors. Study-wide results and limits: Sequence variants that were highly shared formed a cluster that was likely a sequencing artifact. A prior analysis recorded that most TCR beta V segments were productive about 90% or about 30% of the time.

Use of 60 Vbeta and 13 Jbeta primers characterized the PCR. Some clones are missing from TCRdb's copy, which holds only in-frame ones; the method was immunoSEQ multiplex PCR. The sample lists 140,000 to 150,000 clones; roughly 87% were seen once. Concerning this clone: Its cognate antigen is unknown.

The length of the CDR3 is 16 residues. The germline V gene encodes CDR1 SGHRS and CDR2 YFSETQ. The trim removed 3 bases at V and 1 base at J, leaving 2 bases unmatched. This chain connects TRBV5-1 to TRBJ2-3, with 13 bases aligning to TRBD2. The receptor was derived from a woman between 35 and 50 years old in good health and CMV-seronegative. Sequencing was performed on PBMCs. The CDR3 DNA is TGCGCCAGCAGCTCAGGGACTAGCGGGGGCACAGATACGCAGTATTTT. It translates to CASSSGTSGGTDTQYF.